The source of this TCR beta chain is a study of T-cell reconstitution after alpha-beta-depleted transplantation in children. Unique molecular identifiers were incorporated during preparation of the TCRbeta library. In TCRdb, the PCR reads were re-called with MiXCR into one record per CDR3 protein. Of more than 40,000 distinct CDR3 sequences listed, around 8.8% are singletons. Study findings and constraints: T cells produced anew were the main source of T-cell counts and diversity one year after transplant.

The sample holds many counts of this clonotype. Its antigen is currently unknown. The germline V and J ends were trimmed by 0 bases and 0 bases, with 9 bases remaining between them. The CDR3 contains 16 residues. The V gene's germline CDR1 is SGHRS and CDR2 YFSETQ. The material sequenced was PBMCs, mostly from graft donor cells, taken 60 days after TCRalphabeta/CD19-depleted stem cell transplant. This sequence was found in a male patient between 2 and 10 years old who had a stem cell transplant for chronic granulomatous disease, so the T cells may come from the graft donor. This chain links TRBV5-1 with TRBJ1-4, with D uncertain. The CDR3 nucleotides are TGCGCCAGCAGCTTGGATCTGGTGCCAACTAATGAAAAACTGTTTTTT. Translating it yields CASSLDLVPTNEKLFF.